This is a list of T cell receptor beta chains from one sample in a study of blood T cell repertoires in COVID-19. Using immunoSEQ multiplex PCR, the repertoire was profiled, and TCRdb retains in-frame clones only, with some absent. The sample holds about 120,000 clones, roughly 80% seen once. Input material: peripheral blood. The receptors were sampled from a man between 25 and 39 years old with acute or convalescent COVID-19. CDR3s include the opening cysteine and the closing phenylalanine or tryptophan. The D gene is left open where the match is weak. Expanded clones are given a class, and other clones once, few, many or no size at all.

v_call	d_call	j_call	clone_size	cdr3_aa	cdr3_nt
TRBV2	.	TRBJ2-1	.	CASSLGGGRFFDEQFF	TGTGCCAGCAGCCTAGGGGGCGGGAGGTTTTTTGATGAGCAGTTCTTC
TRBV7-6	.	TRBJ2-3	.	CASSQTSRKITDTQYF	TGTGCCAGCAGTCAAACTAGCCGCAAGATCACAGATACGCAGTATTTT
TRBV19	.	TRBJ1-5	.	CASSISMNQPQHF	TGTGCCAGTAGTATATCAATGAATCAGCCCCAGCATTTT
TRBV19	TRBD1	TRBJ1-5	.	CASSMMTGGNQPQHF	TGTGCCAGTAGTATGATGACAGGGGGGAATCAGCCCCAGCATTTT
TRBV28	.	TRBJ1-1	.	CASSSISLGQWEAFF	TGTGCCAGCAGTTCTATATCCCTCGGACAGTGGGAAGCTTTCTTT
TRBV11-2	.	TRBJ2-7	.	CASSRYYEQYF	TGTGCCAGCAGTCGCTATTACGAGCAGTACTTC
TRBV11-3	.	TRBJ2-7	.	CASSPGIGEQYF	TGTGCCAGCAGCCCCGGAATCGGGGAGCAGTACTTC
TRBV6-5	TRBD2	TRBJ2-1	.	CASSPAGVNYNEQFF	TGTGCCAGCAGCCCCGCGGGAGTGAATTACAATGAGCAGTTCTTC
TRBV7-9	.	TRBJ1-4	.	CASSPRDINEKLFF	TGTGCCAGCAGCCCACGGGACATTAATGAAAAACTGTTTTTT
TRBV9	TRBD2	TRBJ2-3	.	CASSPQTSGVTDTQYF	TGTGCCAGCAGCCCCCAGACTAGCGGGGTCACAGATACGCAGTATTTT
TRBV6-6	.	TRBJ2-3	few	CASSYSGHTDTQYF	TGTGCCAGCAGTTACTCGGGCCACACAGATACGCAGTATTTT
TRBV6-5	.	TRBJ1-1	few	CASSYSGGDTEAFF	TGTGCCAGCAGTTACTCAGGGGGGGACACTGAAGCTTTCTTT
TRBV6-5	TRBD1	TRBJ2-1	.	CASRPGTGGNNEQFF	TGTGCCAGCAGGCCCGGGACAGGAGGCAACAATGAGCAGTTCTTC
TRBV12-3/TRBV12-4	.	TRBJ2-4	.	CASSLGAGTPQYF	TGTGCCAGCAGTTTGGGGGCCGGGACACCGCAGTACTTC
TRBV6-1	TRBD2	TRBJ2-1	.	CASSEFSGNTYNEQFF	TGTGCCAGCAGTGAATTTAGCGGGAACACCTACAATGAGCAGTTCTTC
TRBV27	.	TRBJ1-1	few	CASSPTGNTEAFF	TGTGCCAGCAGTCCGACAGGGAACACTGAAGCTTTCTTT
TRBV6-5	TRBD1	TRBJ1-4	.	CASRGTGVKFF	TGTGCCAGCAGGGGGACAGGGGTTAAGTTTTTT
TRBV6-5	.	TRBJ1-2	.	CASSHRGGVNYGYTF	TGTGCCAGCAGCCACCGGGGGGGAGTTAACTATGGCTACACCTTC
TRBV11-2	.	TRBJ2-7	.	CASSLVRQPYEQYF	TGTGCCAGCAGCTTAGTACGACAGCCCTACGAGCAGTACTTC
TRBV29-1	TRBD1	TRBJ1-2	.	CSVVRGQGGYTF	TGCAGCGTTGTCCGCGGACAGGGTGGCTACACCTTC
TRBV7-6	TRBD1	TRBJ1-5	.	CASSPRTGVGQPQHF	TGTGCCAGCAGCCCACGGACAGGGGTTGGTCAGCCCCAGCATTTT
TRBV19	.	TRBJ2-1	.	CATTAWAGYNEQFF	TGTGCCACCACCGCTTGGGCGGGTTACAATGAGCAGTTCTTC
TRBV7-6	TRBD1	TRBJ2-2	.	CASSLLPDREIAGELFF	TGTGCCAGCAGCCTCCTCCCGGACAGGGAAATCGCCGGGGAGCTGTTTTTT
TRBV7-7	TRBD2	TRBJ2-1	.	CASSLESTSGIYNEQFF	TGTGCTAGCAGCTTAGAGTCAACTAGCGGGATATACAATGAGCAGTTCTTC
TRBV9	TRBD2	TRBJ2-1	.	CASSVDAGGTEQFF	TGTGCCAGCAGCGTAGATGCGGGGGGGACTGAGCAGTTCTTC
TRBV11-2	TRBD2	TRBJ2-1	once	CASSLGRTSGNEQFF	TGTGCCAGCAGCTTAGGGCGGACTAGTGGGAATGAGCAGTTCTTC
TRBV27	TRBD2	TRBJ2-3	.	CASSRRGGKDTQYF	TGTGCCAGCAGCAGACGGGGGGGCAAAGATACGCAGTATTTT
TRBV19	.	TRBJ1-2	.	CASRVGLAGRTNYGYTF	TGTGCCAGTAGAGTTGGGTTGGCCGGGAGAACTAACTATGGCTACACCTTC
TRBV3-1/TRBV3-2	.	TRBJ2-2	.	CASSQNAPSGGSNTGELFF	TGTGCCAGCAGCCAAAATGCCCCGAGCGGCGGATCGAACACCGGGGAGCTGTTTTTT
TRBV4-1	TRBD1	TRBJ1-4	once	CASSQEGADGEKLFF	TGCGCCAGCAGCCAGGAGGGGGCTGACGGTGAAAAACTGTTTTTT
TRBV6-5	.	TRBJ2-1	.	CASSWESGTYNEQFF	TGTGCCAGCAGTTGGGAAAGCGGGACATACAATGAGCAGTTCTTC
TRBV6-5	.	TRBJ2-2	.	CASSYGEQGGGELFF	TGTGCCAGCAGTTACGGAGAACAGGGCGGGGGGGAGCTGTTTTTT
TRBV3-1/TRBV3-2	.	TRBJ1-1	.	CASRQEKGGQVHTEAFF	TGTGCCAGCAGGCAAGAAAAGGGGGGGCAGGTGCACACTGAAGCTTTCTTT
TRBV21-1	.	TRBJ1-1	.	CASMKEMSNTEAFF	TGTGCCAGCATGAAGGAGATGTCGAACACTGAAGCTTTCTTT
TRBV10-3	.	TRBJ2-5	.	CAISYEYQETQYF	TGTGCCATCAGTTACGAGTACCAAGAGACCCAGTACTTC
TRBV24-1	TRBD2	TRBJ2-2	.	CATSESTSAQTGELFF	TGTGCCACCAGTGAATCGACTAGCGCACAAACCGGGGAGCTGTTTTTT
TRBV19	TRBD1	TRBJ1-2	few	CASSIATGGTYGYTF	TGTGCCAGTAGTATTGCGACAGGGGGAACCTATGGCTACACCTTC
TRBV5-4	TRBD1	TRBJ2-1	few	CASSPSRQGSSYNEQFF	TGTGCCAGCAGCCCGTCCCGACAGGGAAGCTCCTACAATGAGCAGTTCTTC
TRBV9	TRBD2	TRBJ2-5	.	CASSKGLAGEVETQYF	TGTGCCAGCAGCAAAGGACTAGCGGGAGAGGTAGAGACCCAGTACTTC
TRBV28	TRBD1	TRBJ2-5	.	CASSLSGQGRETQYF	TGTGCCAGCAGTTTATCGGGACAGGGACGAGAGACCCAGTACTTC
TRBV5-1	.	TRBJ2-1	.	CASSLEDRGNPLNEQFF	TGCGCCAGCAGCTTGGAGGATCGCGGTAATCCGCTCAATGAGCAGTTCTTC
TRBV5-1	.	TRBJ1-6	once	CASSFRGPGASYNSPLHF	TGCGCCAGCAGCTTTCGAGGGCCAGGGGCATCCTATAATTCACCCCTCCACTTT
TRBV6-5	.	TRBJ1-1	once	CASTGLYTEAFF	TGTGCCAGCACCGGACTGTACACTGAAGCTTTCTTT
TRBV7-2	.	TRBJ1-6	.	CASSLVATGNSPLHF	TGTGCCAGCAGCTTAGTGGCTACAGGGAATTCACCCCTCCACTTT
TRBV27	.	TRBJ1-2	.	CASSPDWSYGYTF	TGTGCCAGCAGCCCCGACTGGTCCTATGGCTACACCTTC
TRBV9	.	TRBJ1-3	.	CASSGRGSGNTIYF	TGTGCCAGCAGCGGCAGGGGCTCTGGAAACACCATATATTTT
TRBV7-9	TRBD1	TRBJ1-4	.	CASSARTGIEEKLFF	TGTGCCAGCAGCGCCAGGACAGGGATTGAAGAAAAACTGTTTTTT
TRBV7-3	.	TRBJ2-7	.	CASSLEARGDEQYF	TGTGCCAGCAGCTTAGAGGCCAGGGGAGACGAGCAGTACTTC
TRBV13	.	TRBJ2-2	few	CASSLDTANTGELFF	TGTGCCAGCAGCCTGGACACAGCGAACACCGGGGAGCTGTTTTTT